The present T cell receptor (beta chain) was sequenced within a study of T cells expressing NK-cell markers. Study background: Seropositivity for HCMV was found in seven of the eight sequenced donors, with one seronegative.

The authors made TCR beta cDNA libraries by 5'RACE template switching. This switching added a universal primer site and UMIs. TCRdb re-called the 5' RACE reads and shows each CDR3 protein once, DNA omitted. In all, the sample yields more than 250,000 distinct CDR3 sequences. The CDR3 runs 15 residues. CDR1 and CDR2 from the germline V gene are MNHNS and SASEGT. The TCR was taken from a man between 18 and 35 years old in good health. The chain combines TRBV6-1 with TRBJ2-5; TCRdb's D call of TRBD2 is untestable without DNA. Sequencing used blood T cells: a sorted CD56 or NKG2C T cell subset, CD4+ or CD8+ T cells, or bulk PBMC T cells (not recorded which). The CDR3 protein is CASSTLAGGLETQYF.